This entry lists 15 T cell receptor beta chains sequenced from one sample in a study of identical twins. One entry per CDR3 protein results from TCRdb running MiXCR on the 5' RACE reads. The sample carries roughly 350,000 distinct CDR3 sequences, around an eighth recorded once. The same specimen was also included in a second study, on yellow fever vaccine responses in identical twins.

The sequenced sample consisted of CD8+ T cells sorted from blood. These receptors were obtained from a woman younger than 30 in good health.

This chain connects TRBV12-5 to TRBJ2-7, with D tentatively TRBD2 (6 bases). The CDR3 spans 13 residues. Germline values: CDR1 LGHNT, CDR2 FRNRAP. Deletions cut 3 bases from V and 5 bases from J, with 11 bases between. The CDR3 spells CASGLWLANEQYF. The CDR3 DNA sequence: TGTGCTAGTGGTTTATGGCTAGCGAACGAGCAGTACTTC.

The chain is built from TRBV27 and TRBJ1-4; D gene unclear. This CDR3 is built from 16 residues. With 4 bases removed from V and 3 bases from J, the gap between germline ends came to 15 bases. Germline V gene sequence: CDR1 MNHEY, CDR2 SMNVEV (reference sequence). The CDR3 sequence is CASSSDRGMANEKLFF. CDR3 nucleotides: TGTGCCAGCAGTTCCGATCGTGGGATGGCTAATGAAAAACTGTTTTTT.

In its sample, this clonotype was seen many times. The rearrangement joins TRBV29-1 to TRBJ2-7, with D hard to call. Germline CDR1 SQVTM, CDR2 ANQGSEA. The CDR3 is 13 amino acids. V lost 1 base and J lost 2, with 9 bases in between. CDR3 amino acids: CSVEGHGTYEQYF. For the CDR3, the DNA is TGCAGCGTTGAAGGGCATGGGACCTACGAGCAGTACTTC.

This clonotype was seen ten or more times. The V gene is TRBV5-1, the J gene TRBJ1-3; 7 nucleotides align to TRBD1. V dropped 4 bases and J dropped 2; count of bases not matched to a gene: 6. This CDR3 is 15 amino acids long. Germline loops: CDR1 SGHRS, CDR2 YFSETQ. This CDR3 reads CASSEPRGAGNTIYF. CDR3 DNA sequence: TGCGCCAGCAGCGAGCCCAGGGGGGCTGGAAACACCATATATTTT. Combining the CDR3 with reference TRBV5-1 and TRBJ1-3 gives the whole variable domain KAGVTQTPRYLIKTRGQQVTLSCSPISGHRSVSWYQQTPGQGLQFLFEYFSETQRNKGNFPGRFSGRQFSNSRSEMNVSTLELGDSALYLCASSEPRGAGNTIYFGEGSWLTVV.

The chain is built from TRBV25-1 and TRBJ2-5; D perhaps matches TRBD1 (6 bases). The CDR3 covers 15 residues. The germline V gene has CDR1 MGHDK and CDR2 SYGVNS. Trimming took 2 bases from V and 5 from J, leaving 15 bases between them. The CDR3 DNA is TGTGCCAGCAGTGAAAGCCCACAGGGTGCGGAGACCCAGTACTTC. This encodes CASSESPQGAETQYF.

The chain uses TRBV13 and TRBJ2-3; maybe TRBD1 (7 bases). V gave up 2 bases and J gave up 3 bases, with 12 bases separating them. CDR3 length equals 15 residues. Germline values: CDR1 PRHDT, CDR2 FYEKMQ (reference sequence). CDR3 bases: TGTGCCAGCAGCTTACGGCCAGGGGGGACAGATACGCAGTATTTT. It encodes CASSLRPGGTDTQYF.

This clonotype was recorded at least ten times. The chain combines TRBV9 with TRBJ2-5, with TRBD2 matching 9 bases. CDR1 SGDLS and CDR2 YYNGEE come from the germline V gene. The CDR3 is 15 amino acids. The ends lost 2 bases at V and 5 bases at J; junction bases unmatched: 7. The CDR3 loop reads CASSVTSGLSETQYF. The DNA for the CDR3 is TGTGCCAGCAGCGTGACTAGCGGTCTATCGGAGACCCAGTACTTC.

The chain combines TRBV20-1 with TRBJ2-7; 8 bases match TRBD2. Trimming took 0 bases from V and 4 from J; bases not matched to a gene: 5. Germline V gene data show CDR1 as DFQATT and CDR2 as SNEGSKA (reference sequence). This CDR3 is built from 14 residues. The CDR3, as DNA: TGCAGTGCTAGAGAAGCGGGAGTTGGGTACGAGCAGTACTTC. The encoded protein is CSAREAGVGYEQYF.

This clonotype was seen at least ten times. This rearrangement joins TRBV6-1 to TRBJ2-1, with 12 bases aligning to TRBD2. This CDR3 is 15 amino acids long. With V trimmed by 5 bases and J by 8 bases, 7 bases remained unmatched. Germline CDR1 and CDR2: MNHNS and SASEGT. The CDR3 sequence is CASSLASGGADEQFF. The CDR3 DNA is TGTGCCAGCAGTCTAGCTAGCGGGGGGGCCGATGAGCAGTTCTTC.

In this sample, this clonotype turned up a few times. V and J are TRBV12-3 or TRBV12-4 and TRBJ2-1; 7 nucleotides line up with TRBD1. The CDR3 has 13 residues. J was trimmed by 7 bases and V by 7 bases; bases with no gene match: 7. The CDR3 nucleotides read TGTGCCAGCATGAGACAGGGTAGGAATGAGCAGTTCTTC. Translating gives CASMRQGRNEQFF.

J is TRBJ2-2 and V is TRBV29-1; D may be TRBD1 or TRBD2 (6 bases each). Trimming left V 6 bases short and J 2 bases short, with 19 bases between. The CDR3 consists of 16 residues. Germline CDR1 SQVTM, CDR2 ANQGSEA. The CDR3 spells CSVPPPRGTNTGELFF. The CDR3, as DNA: TGCAGCGTGCCCCCCCCTAGGGGGACTAACACCGGGGAGCTGTTTTTT.

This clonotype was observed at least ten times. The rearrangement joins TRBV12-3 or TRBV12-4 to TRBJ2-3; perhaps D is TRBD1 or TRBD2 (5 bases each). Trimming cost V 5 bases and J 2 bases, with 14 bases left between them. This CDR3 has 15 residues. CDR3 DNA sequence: TGTGCCAGCAGTCCCGGGACGGGAAACACAGATACGCAGTATTTT. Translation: CASSPGTGNTDTQYF.

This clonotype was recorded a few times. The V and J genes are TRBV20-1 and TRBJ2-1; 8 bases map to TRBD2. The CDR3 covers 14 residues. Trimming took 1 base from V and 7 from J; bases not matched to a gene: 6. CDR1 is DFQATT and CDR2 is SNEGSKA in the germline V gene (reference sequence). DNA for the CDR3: TGCAGTGCTAGAGGACTAGCGACGACGAATGAGCAGTTCTTC. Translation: CSARGLATTNEQFF.

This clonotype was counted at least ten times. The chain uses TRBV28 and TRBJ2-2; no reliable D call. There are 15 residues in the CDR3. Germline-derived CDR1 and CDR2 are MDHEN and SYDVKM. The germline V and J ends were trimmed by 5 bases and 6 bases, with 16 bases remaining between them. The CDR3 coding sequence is TGTGCCAGCAGTCCCGTCGGGTGGGGATCCGGGGAGCTGTTTTTT. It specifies CASSPVGWGSGELFF.

CDR3 loop: CASSQMWTGGFEQYV. CDR3 nucleotide sequence: TGCGCCAGCAGCCAGATGTGGACAGGGGGCTTCGAGCAGTACGTC. V is TRBV4-1 and J is TRBJ2-7; 11 nucleotides agree with TRBD1. The CDR3 runs 15 residues. V lost 3 bases and J lost 6; bases outside the gene matches: 7. The germline gives CDR1 MGHRA, CDR2 YSYEKL.